The rows below give T cell receptor beta chains drawn from one sample of a study of Ad26.COV2.S vaccination and SARS-CoV-2 variants. The method was immunoSEQ multiplex PCR; TCRdb's version includes in-frame clones alone and lacks a portion of them. The top ten clones hold about 10% of a sample with 300,000 to 400,000 clones, less than 90% of them seen once. Sequencing used peripheral blood, obtained in a trial of Ad26.COV2.S vaccine versus placebo. The receptor set was obtained from a person aged 18-65 years who received the Ad26.COV2.S COVID-19 vaccine or a placebo. Each CDR3 is given with its conserved first and last residue. The D gene is left open where the match is weak. Clone size, where shown, is once, few, many, or a class for clones that have expanded.

d_call | j_call | v_call | clone_size | cdr3_nt | cdr3_aa
. | TRBJ2-7 | TRBV29-1 | . | TGCAGCGTTGAAGAACCGGGGCGCTTTACGCAGTACTTC | CSVEEPGRFTQYF
TRBD1 | TRBJ1-2 | TRBV5-4 | . | TGTGCCAGCAGCTTGGGGGGACAGGCCTCCGACTATGGCTACACCTTC | CASSLGGQASDYGYTF
. | TRBJ2-7 | TRBV28 | few | TGTGCCAGCAGCGAGAGGGAATTGAGGCAGTACTTC | CASSERELRQYF
. | TRBJ2-5 | TRBV5-4 | . | TGTGCCAGCAGACCCGACACACAAGAGACCCAGTACTTC | CASRPDTQETQYF
TRBD2 | TRBJ2-1 | TRBV19 | . | TGTGCCAGTAGTATTCGTCTAGCGGGGAGCTCCTACAATGAGCAGTTCTTC | CASSIRLAGSSYNEQFF
TRBD1 | TRBJ2-1 | TRBV27 | . | TGTGCCAGCAGGGCACCTCACAGGGGTTCGAATGAGCAGTTCTTC | CASRAPHRGSNEQFF
. | TRBJ2-5 | TRBV28 | . | TGTGCCAGCAGTTTGCTTACAGGGCTACAAGAGACCCAGTACTTC | CASSLLTGLQETQYF
. | TRBJ1-1 | TRBV4-2 | . | TGTGCCAGCAGCCAAGAAGAGTCTGGGGGCACTGAAGCTTTCTTT | CASSQEESGGTEAFF
TRBD1 | TRBJ2-2 | TRBV2 | . | TGTGCCAGCAGGGACAGGGTAGGCACCGGGGAGCTGTTTTTT | CASRDRVGTGELFF
. | TRBJ1-5 | TRBV9 | . | TGTGCCAGCAGCCAGGAGGGGTCTAGCAATCAGCCCCAGCATTTT | CASSQEGSSNQPQHF
. | TRBJ1-4 | TRBV12-3/TRBV12-4 | . | TGTGCCAGCAGCCGGGGGTGGTTTGAAAAACTGTTTTTT | CASSRGWFEKLFF
TRBD1 | TRBJ1-6 | TRBV5-1 | . | TGCGCCAGCAGCTTGGAAGGGGGCGCCGGTTCACCCCTCCACTTT | CASSLEGGAGSPLHF
TRBD2 | TRBJ2-5 | TRBV27 | . | TGTGCCAGCAGTACCGCGGGAGCGGAGACCCAGTACTTC | CASSTAGAETQYF
. | TRBJ1-1 | TRBV7-9 | . | TGTGCCAGCAGCTTAGACGGGGGCCGGACTGAAGCTTTCTTT | CASSLDGGRTEAFF
. | TRBJ1-1 | TRBV27 | . | TGTGCCAGCAGTTTATGGGGGCCAGGCACTGAAGCTTTCTTT | CASSLWGPGTEAFF
. | TRBJ2-1 | TRBV5-1 | once | TGCGCCAGCAGCTTGGCCGCCGGGAGCTCCTACAATGAGCAGTTCTTC | CASSLAAGSSYNEQFF
. | TRBJ2-3 | TRBV28 | . | TGTGCCATCAGTCGTCGATCTATTGATACGCAGTATTTT | CAISRRSIDTQYF
. | TRBJ1-6 | TRBV5-4 | . | TGTGCCAGCAGCAGTACAGATAGCTCCTATAATTCACCCCTCCACTTT | CASSSTDSSYNSPLHF
. | TRBJ1-1 | TRBV2 | . | TGTGCCAGCAGTGTCCGCACTGAAGCTTTCTTT | CASSVRTEAFF
. | TRBJ1-5 | TRBV19 | . | TGTGCCAGTAGTATAGCCGGGAGTCAGCCCCAGCATTTT | CASSIAGSQPQHF
. | TRBJ2-3 | TRBV3-1/TRBV3-2 | . | TGTGCCAGCACAATAGGACTTAGTCGCACAGATACGCAGTATTTT | CASTIGLSRTDTQYF
TRBD2 | TRBJ2-1 | TRBV6-4 | . | TGTGCCAGCAGTCCTCGGACTAGCGGGCGAAATGAGCAGTTCTTC | CASSPRTSGRNEQFF
. | TRBJ1-4 | TRBV7-9 | . | TGTGCCAGCAGCTTGCAAGGTGACAGTCTGTTTTTT | CASSLQGDSLFF
. | TRBJ2-3 | TRBV18 | . | TGTGCCAGCTCACCACCCTCGGACCGGACAGATACGCAGTATTTT | CASSPPSDRTDTQYF
. | TRBJ2-6 | TRBV6-2/TRBV6-3 | . | TGTGCCAGCAGTTACCGAGGCAGGGCCCGCTCTGGGGCCAACGTCCTGACTTTC | CASSYRGRARSGANVLTF
. | TRBJ1-5 | TRBV3-1/TRBV3-2 | . | TGTGCCAGCAGCCAAGATCTGACCGAGAATCAGCCCCAGCATTTT | CASSQDLTENQPQHF